Included here is one TCR beta chain sequence, with context. In the same sample, other DNA sequences code for this CDR3. Researchers ran the PCR with 60 Vbeta and 13 Jbeta primers. The table came from immunoSEQ multiplex PCR; TCRdb's copy has only in-frame clones and leaves some out. This table holds approximately 150,000 clones, approximately 80% found once. The V gene lost 0 bases and the J gene lost 0 bases, with 12 bases spanning the gap. Germline loops: CDR1 SGHRS, CDR2 YFSETQ. The CDR3 extends over 17 amino acids. This entry belongs to a study of cytomegalovirus exposure and HLA in healthy donors.

The rearrangement joins TRBV5-1 to TRBJ1-4; D is unresolved. This sequence originates from a woman between 40 and 50 years old in good health and CMV-seropositive. Sequencing was carried out using PBMCs. CDR3 amino acids: CASSLVGGGATNEKLFF. CDR3 DNA sequence: TGCGCCAGCAGCTTGGTAGGCGGTGGAGCAACTAATGAAAAACTGTTTTTT.